The 20 T cell receptor beta chains in this list originate from one sample, sequenced in a study of CD8+ T cells in alopecia areata listed by TCRdb under 2018. The label giving this sample's treatment or condition can be read as: oral pan-JAK inhibitor, 5-10 mg twice daily. The library was prepared using the immunoSEQ multiplex PCR assay. To provide template for TCR sequencing, every sample had RNA extracted and reverse transcribed into cDNA. Drawn from immuneACCESS, this table holds only the in-frame rearrangements with V and J called that TCRdb kept. Clones are partly lost; checked studies trace under half to an unresolved V gene and leave the rest unexplained. The sample table lists approximately 220,000 clones, about two fifths of them with a count of one. The ten largest clones take up roughly 0.5% of the sample. Specimen: CD4+ T cells sorted from blood, collected at week 34, from a patient treated with tofacitinib. The source of these receptors is a human donor with alopecia areata.

The rearrangement uses TRBV6-5 and TRBJ2-7; D could derive from TRBD1 or TRBD2 (7 bases each). This CDR3 region has 15 residues. V lost 2 bases, J lost 2 bases, and 13 bases lay in between. Germline V CDR1 and CDR2: MNHEY, SVGAGI. Here the CDR3 reads CASSYGRGQTYEQYF. The CDR3 region has the DNA TGTGCCAGCAGTTACGGGAGGGGGCAGACCTACGAGCAGTACTTC.

This clone was picked up a small number of times. This sequence joins TRBV5-6 and TRBJ2-1, with 14 bases identical to TRBD2. Looked up from germline, CDR1 is SGHDT and CDR2 is YYEEEE. J was trimmed by 9 bases and V by 4 bases; bases with no gene match: 6. The CDR3 runs to 15 residues. The CDR3, as DNA: TGTGCCAGCAGCAAGACTAGCGGGAGGGCCAGTGAGCAGTTCTTC. Protein: CASSKTSGRASEQFF. Looking up the rest from reference TRBV5-6 and TRBJ2-1 gives the full variable domain: DAGVTQSPTHLIKTRGQQVTLRCSPKSGHDTVSWYQQALGQGPQFIFQYYEEEERQRGNFPDRFSGHQFPNYSSELNVNALLLGDSALYLCASSKTSGRASEQFFGPGTRLTVL.

This clone has more than one count but fewer than ten. The genes are TRBV5-1 and TRBJ2-2, with TRBD2 identical over 12 bases. After removal of 3 bases from V and 1 base from J, the junction contained 7 bases not matched to a gene. The CDR3 loop spans 18 amino acids. Germline V gives CDR1 SGHRS, CDR2 YFSETQ. The CDR3, as DNA: TGCGCCAGCAGCTCCCTAGCGGGAGGGCCCGTGAACACCGGGGAGCTGTTTTTT. Its translation is CASSSLAGGPVNTGELFF.

This clone was detected only a few times. The J gene is TRBJ2-1, the V gene TRBV9, with 14 bases that match TRBD2. The V gene's germline CDR1 is SGDLS and CDR2 YYNGEE. Trimming cost V 2 bases and J 9 bases; bases outside gene matches: 10. The CDR3 covers 17 residues. For the CDR3, the DNA is TGTGCCAGCAGCGTTGCCGGGACTAGCGGGAGTTCCACTGAGCAGTTCTTC. Translating it yields CASSVAGTSGSSTEQFF. Variable domain in full (rest from reference TRBV9 and TRBJ2-1): DSGVTQTPKHLITATGQRVTLRCSPRSGDLSVYWYQQSLDQGLQFLIQYYNGEERAKGNILERFSAQQFPDLHSELNLSSLELGDSALYFCASSVAGTSGSSTEQFFGPGTRLTVL.

This clone was found a few times. V usage is TRBV5-6 and J usage is TRBJ2-6; D gene ambiguous. CDR3 length equals 13 residues. V lost 2 bases to trimming and J lost 12 bases, with 12 bases between them. From germline, CDR1 is SGHDT and CDR2 YYEEEE. DNA for the CDR3: TGTGCCAGCAGCTTAACAAAGGCAAGCGTCCTGACTTTC. Protein sequence: CASSLTKASVLTF.

This clone occurred a few times. This chain uses TRBV5-1 with TRBJ2-3; a weak D match, TRBD2 (6 bases). The germline V gene encodes CDR1 SGHRS and CDR2 YFSETQ. The CDR3 contains 18 residues. The germline V and J ends were trimmed by 3 bases and 6 bases, with 26 bases remaining between them. The CDR3: CASSSQGGARMSMDTQYF. CDR3 in DNA: TGCGCCAGCAGCTCTCAAGGCGGGGCGCGAATGTCAATGGATACGCAGTATTTT.

This sequence joins TRBV5-1 and TRBJ1-2, with D unresolved. Looked up from germline, CDR1 is SGHRS and CDR2 is YFSETQ. The CDR3 totals 13 residues. V was trimmed by 5 bases and J by 1 base, leaving 9 bases between them. The CDR3 DNA reads as TGCGCCAGCAGGGGGTATCTTAACTATGGCTACACCTTC. The encoded protein is CASRGYLNYGYTF.

This clone turned up a few times. V and J are TRBV10-3 and TRBJ2-7, with D possibly being TRBD2 (6 bases). The CDR3 is 14 residues long. V lost 6 bases and J 10 bases, leaving 22 bases between the germline ends. Germline V CDR1 and CDR2: ENHRY, SYGVKD. The chain's CDR3 is CAIRPSSDTGTQYF. The CDR3 DNA reads TGTGCCATCAGACCGTCCTCTGATACCGGGACTCAGTACTTC.

The CDR3 here is CASSEGATNEKLFF. The CDR3 DNA reads TGTGCCAGCTCAGAGGGAGCGACTAATGAAAAACTGTTTTTT. V and J are TRBV18 and TRBJ1-4, with unresolved D. CDR1 KGHSH and CDR2 LQKENI come from the germline V gene. V lost 5 bases to trimming and J lost 2 bases, with 9 bases between them. There are 14 residues in the CDR3.

This clone was seen more than once but under ten times. The rearrangement uses TRBV25-1 and TRBJ1-1; no reliable D call. V was clipped by 7 bases and J by 1 base, with 4 bases between them. The CDR3 sequence is 11 residues long. CDR1 and CDR2 from the germline V gene are MGHDK and SYGVNS. The CDR3 reads CASMENTEAFF. The CDR3 DNA is TGTGCCAGCATGGAGAACACTGAAGCTTTCTTT.

The chain couples TRBV6-5 to TRBJ2-2; TRBD1 matches 8 bases. The trim removed 8 bases at V and 7 bases at J, leaving 9 bases unmatched. Looked up from germline, CDR1 is MNHEY and CDR2 is SVGAGI. This CDR3 region has 14 residues. Here the CDR3 DNA reads TGTGCCAGCGGCCCAGGGGGCGTTGGCGGGGAGCTGTTTTTT. This sequence encodes CASGPGGVGGELFF.

The V and J genes are TRBV9 and TRBJ2-1; D gene uncertain. The CDR3 runs to 16 residues. Germline V CDR1 and CDR2: SGDLS, YYNGEE. V shed 0 bases and J shed 4 bases, with 14 bases lying between them. The DNA for the CDR3 is TGTGCCAGCAGCGTAGCTGAAGGACGGCTTTACAATGAGCAGTTCTTC. Encoded protein: CASSVAEGRLYNEQFF.

This chain connects TRBV7-8 to TRBJ2-5; TRBD1 aligns across 7 bases. V shed 5 bases and J 4 bases; nucleotides not matched to a gene: 4. There are 13 residues in the CDR3. The germline CDR1 and CDR2 sequences are SGHVS and FQNEAQ. CDR3 coding DNA: TGTGCCAGCAGCCGCACAGGGGTAGAGACCCAGTACTTC. Encoded protein: CASSRTGVETQYF. Combining the CDR3 with reference TRBV7-8 and TRBJ2-5 gives the whole variable domain GAGVSQSPRYKVAKRGQDVALRCDPISGHVSLFWYQQALGQGPEFLTYFQNEAQLDKSGLPSDRFFAERPEGSVSTLKIQRTQQEDSAVYLCASSRTGVETQYFGPGTRLLVL.

This chain connects TRBV5-5 to TRBJ2-5, with 7 bases aligning to TRBD2. The junction had 6 bases not matched to a gene; V was cut back by 0 bases and J by 4 bases. This CDR3 has 15 residues. Germline assignment: CDR1 SGHKS and CDR2 YYEKEE (reference sequence). DNA for the CDR3: TGTGCCAGCAGCTTGGGCGGGAGTCGGACAGAGACCCAGTACTTC. It yields the protein CASSLGGSRTETQYF.

V is TRBV5-1 and J is TRBJ2-5; D is possibly TRBD2 (6 bases). The V gene's germline CDR1 is SGHRS and CDR2 YFSETQ. The CDR3 has 13 residues. Trimming removed 4 bases at V and 9 bases at J, with 16 bases between. In DNA, the CDR3 is TGCGCCAGCAGCCAGGTCGGGCCGGGGGCCCAGTACTTC. It specifies CASSQVGPGAQYF.

CDR3 nucleotide sequence: TGTGCCAGCAGCTTGACAGATTCCGGGGAGCTGTTTTTT. This codes for CASSLTDSGELFF. The V gene is TRBV5-4, the J gene TRBJ2-2; D is uncertain. Germline V gene sequence: CDR1 SGHNT, CDR2 YYREEE (reference sequence). Trimming removed 1 base from V and 6 bases from J, with 7 bases in between. The CDR3 totals 13 residues.

This rearrangement joins TRBV6-5 to TRBJ2-5; TRBD1 matches 7 bases. V lost 2 bases and J lost 5; bases outside the gene matches: 8. Looked up from germline, CDR1 is MNHEY and CDR2 is SVGAGI. CDR3 length equals 15 residues. In DNA form, the CDR3 reads TGTGCCAGCAGTTACATAGACAGGGAACGGGAGACCCAGTACTTC. Translated, it gives CASSYIDRERETQYF.

The chain has TRBV7-3 and TRBJ1-1, with TRBD1 matching 7 bases. Trimming removed 0 bases from V and 0 bases from J; junction bases left unmatched: 1. The length of the CDR3 is 15 residues. The germline V gene encodes CDR1 SGHTA and CDR2 FQGTGA. As DNA, the CDR3 is TGTGCCAGCAGCTTAACCGGGACAGTGAACACTGAAGCTTTCTTT. Protein product: CASSLTGTVNTEAFF. Variable domain in full (rest from reference TRBV7-3 and TRBJ1-1): GAGVSQTPSNKVTEKGKYVELRCDPISGHTALYWYRQSLGQGPEFLIYFQGTGAADDSGLPNDRFFAVRPEGSVSTLKIQRTERGDSAVYLCASSLTGTVNTEAFFGQGTRLTVV.

This clone was observed a few times. This rearrangement joins TRBV11-1 to TRBJ2-2; D possibly uses TRBD1 or TRBD2 (5 bases each). This CDR3 contains 13 residues. CDR1 SGHAT and CDR2 FQDESV come from the germline V gene (reference sequence). V was clipped by 3 bases and J by 6 bases, with 8 bases between them. The CDR3, as DNA: TGTGCCAGCAGCTTCTCGGGACCCGGGGAGCTGTTTTTT. Protein sequence: CASSFSGPGELFF. Supplemented by reference TRBV11-1 and TRBJ2-2, the full variable domain reads EAEVAQSPRYKITEKSQAVAFWCDPISGHATLYWYRQILGQGPELLVQFQDESVVDDSQLPKDRFSAERLKGVDSTLKIQPAELGDSAMYLCASSFSGPGELFFGEGSRLTVL.

This chain connects TRBV30 to TRBJ1-2, with 9 bases identical to TRBD1. Trimming took 7 bases from V and 4 from J; bases not matched to a gene: 10. This CDR3 has 14 amino acids. Germline CDR1 is GTSNPN and CDR2 is SVGIG (reference sequence). The CDR3 protein is CAYPRTGELYGYTF. The CDR3 bases are TGTGCCTATCCCCGGACAGGGGAGCTCTATGGCTACACCTTC.